The rows below give T cell receptor beta chains drawn from one sample of a study of cytomegalovirus exposure and HLA in healthy donors. Sequencing used immunoSEQ multiplex PCR; TCRdb keeps in-frame clones, though not all of them. This sample carries roughly 100,000 clones, around 80% of them seen once, and the ten largest clones take 10%. Input material: PBMCs. These receptors all stem from a woman younger than 30 in good health and CMV-seropositive. The CDR3 runs from the conserved cysteine through the conserved F or W. D genes are given only for firm matches. Not every row has a clone size; where given, it reads once, few, many or a size class.

>TRBJ2-2|15|-|TRBV29-1|-
TGCAGCGTCGTATACAGGGCCCGTGGCACCGGGGAGCTGTTTTTT
CSVVYRARGTGELFF
>TRBJ2-7|15|TRBD2|TRBV5-6|-
TGTGCCAGCAGCACAACGACTAGCGGGCCCTACGAGCAGTACTTC
CASSTTTSGPYEQYF
>TRBJ2-7|15|-|TRBV19|few
TGTGCCAGTAGTACACCGGACATCGGGTCGCACGAGCAGTACTTC
CASSTPDIGSHEQYF
>TRBJ1-2|17|TRBD1|TRBV10-3|-
TGTGCCATCAGTGAGTCTGGACAGGGGACGGGGTCGGGCGGCTACACCTTC
CAISESGQGTGSGGYTF
>TRBJ1-2|14|-|TRBV29-1|-
TGCAGCGTCGGTGAGGCGGGCCTCAACTATGGCTACACCTTC
CSVGEAGLNYGYTF
>TRBJ1-2|13|-|TRBV2|-
TGTGCCAGCAGGCGGGCAGCTCAAAATGGCTACACCTTC
CASRRAAQNGYTF
>TRBJ2-5|16|-|TRBV7-2|once
TGTGCCAGCAGCTTAGTTGTAGCCCAAGGGGGTGAGACCCAGTACTTC
CASSLVVAQGGETQYF
>TRBJ2-7|13|-|TRBV6-5|-
TGTGCCAGCAGTCGTTCCCCGTCCTACGAGCAGTACTTC
CASSRSPSYEQYF
>TRBJ2-7|14|-|TRBV5-1|-
TGCGCCAGCAGCTTGGAAACGGGTGTCGACGAGCAGTACTTC
CASSLETGVDEQYF
>TRBJ2-7|14|TRBD1|TRBV5-5|-
TGTGCCAGCAGCCCGGACAGGTCCCCCCTTGAGCAGTACTTC
CASSPDRSPLEQYF
>TRBJ2-7|14|TRBD2|TRBV28|-
TGTGCCAGCAATCACTTTAGCGGGAGTTGGGAGCAGTACTTC
CASNHFSGSWEQYF
>TRBJ1-6|14|TRBD1|TRBV11-2|-
TGTGCCAGCAGCCGGGACAGGAGAAATTCACCCCTCCACTTT
CASSRDRRNSPLHF
>TRBJ2-5|14|-|TRBV6-5|once
TGTGCCAGCACACGAGGGGGGGTAGGGGGGACCCAGTACTTC
CASTRGGVGGTQYF
>TRBJ2-7|21|TRBD2|TRBV6-4|once
TGTGCCAGCAGTGACTGCGGACTAGCGGGAGGGCCACTCTCAGGACTCTACGAGCAGTACTTC
CASSDCGLAGGPLSGLYEQYF
>TRBJ2-1|16|TRBD1|TRBV6-5|-
TGTGCCAGCAGTTATCACAGGGGGCGTTCCTACAATGAGCAGTTCTTC
CASSYHRGRSYNEQFF
>TRBJ1-1|14|TRBD1|TRBV5-1|-
TGCGCCAGCAGCTCTCAGGGGGCTGACACTGAAGCTTTCTTT
CASSSQGADTEAFF
>TRBJ1-1|15|TRBD1|TRBV4-1|-
TGCGCCAGCAGCCTCCAGGGGGCGAGGAACACTGAAGCTTTCTTT
CASSLQGARNTEAFF
>TRBJ2-3|15|TRBD1|TRBV6-1|-
TGTGCCACCCTCCAGCAGGGGGCTACTTTGTATACGCAGTATTTT
CATLQQGATLYTQYF
>TRBJ2-5|16|TRBD1|TRBV6-6|-
TGTGCCAGCAGACCTGACAGGGGCGGGCTTCGGGAGACCCAGTACTTC
CASRPDRGGLRETQYF
>TRBJ2-2|16|TRBD2|TRBV7-2|-
TGTGCCAGCAGCTTTAGCGGGAGGGTCGACACCGGGGAGCTGTTTTTT
CASSFSGRVDTGELFF
>TRBJ1-1|17|TRBD1|TRBV7-9|few
TGTGCCAGCAGCCCCGGGACAGGGGAAGAGAGGTACACTGAAGCTTTCTTT
CASSPGTGEERYTEAFF
>TRBJ1-3|15|-|TRBV19|-
TGTGCCAGTAGTACCCTCGGAGGCCTTGGAAACACCATATATTTT
CASSTLGGLGNTIYF
>TRBJ2-2|16|TRBD1|TRBV27|-
TGTGCCAGCAGTTTCCGGCCGGGACAGGGTACCGGGGAGCTGTTTTTT
CASSFRPGQGTGELFF
>TRBJ1-1|15|-|TRBV18|-
TGTGCCAGCTCACCACCGGGGACTACGAACACTGAAGCTTTCTTT
CASSPPGTTNTEAFF
>TRBJ1-5|14|-|TRBV28|many
TGTGCCAGCGAGACAACCGAAATCCTCCAGCCCCAGCATTTT
CASETTEILQPQHF
>TRBJ1-1|15|-|TRBV9|-
TGTGCCAGCAGCGTTACAGGGTATGGGAACACTGAAGCTTTCTTT
CASSVTGYGNTEAFF
>TRBJ1-1|14|TRBD1|TRBV5-1|few
TGCGCCAGCAGCCAGGGGGGCGAGAACACTGAAGCTTTCTTT
CASSQGGENTEAFF
>TRBJ1-4|15|-|TRBV4-1|-
TGCGCCAGCAGCCTCCCCAGGGGCTTAAATGAAAAACTGTTTTTT
CASSLPRGLNEKLFF
>TRBJ2-7|14|TRBD2|TRBV29-1|-
TGCAGCGTTGTCTCTGGACTAGCGTGGTACGAGCAGTACTTC
CSVVSGLAWYEQYF
>TRBJ2-3|14|-|TRBV5-1|-
TGCGCCAGCAGCTTGGCCCAGGTTAAAGATACGCAGTATTTT
CASSLAQVKDTQYF
>TRBJ2-7|15|-|TRBV4-3|once
TGCGCCAGCAGCCAAGTCCAGGCTTTTACCTACGAGCAGTACTTC
CASSQVQAFTYEQYF
>TRBJ2-7|17|-|TRBV7-2|-
TGTGCCAGCAGCTTAGGGTTTCCAGGGGGGTTCCCCTACGAGCAGTACTTC
CASSLGFPGGFPYEQYF
>TRBJ2-5|19|TRBD1|TRBV2|-
TGTGCCAGCCTCCCAACGGGGCAGGGGGCGCGAGTTTGGGAAGAGACCCAGTACTTC
CASLPTGQGARVWEETQYF
>TRBJ1-1|14|-|TRBV9|-
TGTGCCAGCAGCGTTGAGTTGCTGGACACTGAAGCTTTCTTT
CASSVELLDTEAFF
>TRBJ1-6|14|TRBD1|TRBV25-1|-
TGTGCCAGCAGTGGACAGGGGGCTAATTCACCCCTCCACTTT
CASSGQGANSPLHF
>TRBJ1-1|16|TRBD1|TRBV9|-
TGTGCCAGCAGCGACAACCGACAGGGACCGAACACTGAAGCTTTCTTT
CASSDNRQGPNTEAFF
>TRBJ2-2|19|TRBD1|TRBV7-6|-
TGTGCCAGCAGCTTAGGGGGACAGCATATTACTATGGGCACCGGGGAGCTGTTTTTT
CASSLGGQHITMGTGELFF
>TRBJ2-1|12|TRBD1|TRBV6-1|-
TGTGCCAGCAGCGGACAGGGCGGCTTACAATTCTTC
CASSGQGGLQFF
>TRBJ2-7|15|-|TRBV9|once
TGTGCCAGCAGCGTAGGGCAGGGGGGTACCTACGAGCAGTACTTC
CASSVGQGGTYEQYF
>TRBJ2-3|16|TRBD2|TRBV5-1|-
TGCGCCAGCAGCCCGCGGACTAGCGGCAGCACAGATACGCAGTATTTT
CASSPRTSGSTDTQYF
>TRBJ2-7|13|-|TRBV4-3|-
TGCGCCAGCAGCCAATGGGCTGCCTACGAGCAGTACTTC
CASSQWAAYEQYF
>TRBJ2-7|15|TRBD2|TRBV5-1|-
TGCGCCAGCAGCTTGGAAGCGGGGACCACCTACGAGCAGTACTTC
CASSLEAGTTYEQYF
>TRBJ1-5|18|-|TRBV5-8|few
TGTGCCAGCAGCTTGGGACTCTTGGACCCCCGAGGGAATCAGCCCCAGCATTTT
CASSLGLLDPRGNQPQHF
>TRBJ1-3|17|TRBD1|TRBV5-1|-
TGCGCCAGCAGCTCCGGACAGGGTCTGAACTCTGGAAACACCATATATTTT
CASSSGQGLNSGNTIYF
>TRBJ1-4|14|-|TRBV27|-
TGTGCCAGCAGTGATTTGGGAGCGCTTGAAAAACTGTTTTTT
CASSDLGALEKLFF
>TRBJ2-5|14|TRBD1|TRBV7-9|-
TGTGCCAGCATTAAAACAGGGGTGCAAGAGACCCAGTACTTC
CASIKTGVQETQYF
>TRBJ2-3|17|TRBD2|TRBV27|-
TGTGCCAGCAGTTTAGCGTCTAGCGGGAGGGGGGGAAATACGCAGTATTTT
CASSLASSGRGGNTQYF
>TRBJ1-2|17|TRBD1|TRBV11-1|-
TGTGCCAGCAGCTTAGGGCCGGGACAGGCCAAAAGATCTGGCTACACCTTC
CASSLGPGQAKRSGYTF
>TRBJ1-2|12|TRBD1|TRBV29-1|-
TGCAGCGTCGAACAGGGGGCAGGCGGCTACACCTTC
CSVEQGAGGYTF
>TRBJ1-1|16|-|TRBV19|few
TGTGCCAGCCATCGTCGGGGTGACATCATGAACACTGAAGCTTTCTTT
CASHRRGDIMNTEAFF
>TRBJ2-7|14|-|TRBV18|-
TGTGCCAGCTCACCGTCTGGACTAAACTACGAGCAGTACTTC
CASSPSGLNYEQYF
>TRBJ2-7|14|TRBD1|TRBV6-1|many
TGTGCCAGCAGTCGGGACAGGTCCGGTTACGAGCAGTACTTC
CASSRDRSGYEQYF
>TRBJ2-1|15|TRBD2|TRBV6-5|-
TGTGCCAGCAGACGACTAGCGGGACAAAACAATGAGCAGTTCTTC
CASRRLAGQNNEQFF
>TRBJ2-5|13|-|TRBV6-5|-
TGTGCCAGCAGGCAGGGGGGCGGAGAGACCCAGTACTTC
CASRQGGGETQYF
>TRBJ2-4|14|TRBD2|TRBV19|-
TGTGCCAGTAGGACAAGCGGGAGCAGGAACATTCAGTACTTC
CASRTSGSRNIQYF
>TRBJ1-4|15|TRBD1|TRBV15|-
TGTGCCACCAGCAGAGCGGACAGGGATAATGAAAAACTGTTTTTT
CATSRADRDNEKLFF
>TRBJ2-3|14|-|TRBV5-1|-
TGCGCCAGCAGCTTGTGGAGTAGCACAGATACGCAGTATTTT
CASSLWSSTDTQYF
>TRBJ2-3|19|TRBD2|TRBV7-6|-
TGTGCCAGCAGCTTAGGTACAGCGGGGGATCCCCCTAGCACAGATACGCAGTATTTT
CASSLGTAGDPPSTDTQYF
>TRBJ2-1|12|TRBD2|TRBV5-1|-
TGCGCCAGCAGCTGGACTAGCGATGAGCAGTTCTTC
CASSWTSDEQFF
>TRBJ1-2|18|-|TRBV4-1|-
TGCGCCAGCAGCCAAGATAACCAGGGCCGCGGAATAAGCTATGGCTACACCTTC
CASSQDNQGRGISYGYTF